This TCR beta chain comes out of a study of shared clonotypes between healthy human individuals. Overall study findings and caveats: Between a few donors, naive CD4 clonotypes were shared at a level of approximately 5%.

Every subset had its genomic DNA shared out evenly among several immunoSEQ plates. Some clones are missing from TCRdb's copy, which holds only in-frame ones; the method was immunoSEQ multiplex PCR. In the table there are around 1,100,000 clones, 60% to 85% of which are singletons. V was pared by 5 bases and J by 6 bases, with 14 bases of the junction left unmatched. The CDR3 extends over 16 amino acids. CDR1 is MDHEN, CDR2 SYDVKM, per germline. With respect to this clone: Its cognate antigen is unknown.

This clonotype was obtained from a man aged 18 to 30 in good health. Some clones in this sample may be carry-over from other donors' samples. V and J are TRBV28 and TRBJ2-3; 7 bases are a match to TRBD1. The sequenced material came from memory CD4+ T cells from PBMCs. As for subset: CD45RA-negative fraction. The CDR3 here is CASSPFGTAVGDTQYF. The CDR3 region has the DNA TGTGCCAGCAGTCCCTTTGGGACAGCGGTAGGGGATACGCAGTATTTT.